This T cell receptor beta chain was captured in a study of blood T cell repertoires in COVID-19. Study as a whole: The cDNA or gDNA used as material had been derived from T cells, B-cell-depleted T cells, or PBMCs.

Recruitment covered about two dozen US areas and drew participants whose ages spanned roughly 18 to 100 years. Measured with immunoSEQ multiplex PCR; TCRdb has only the in-frame clones, and not every one. The top ten hold under 7% of the sample, which has a few hundred thousand clones, approximately 85% seen once. The sequence came from a woman aged 50 to 60 who had been exposed to COVID-19. Sequencing was performed on PBMCs or T cells enriched from blood (not recorded which).

In nucleotides, the CDR3 is TGTGCCAGCAGCTCATCCCCCTCGACAGGGGGCCTAGTCGAGCAGTACTTC. The encoded protein is CASSSSPSTGGLVEQYF. This chain uses TRBV3-1 (or the pseudogene TRBV3-2) with TRBJ2-7; TRBD1 agrees at 10 bases. The germline V gene encodes CDR1 LGHDT and CDR2 YNNKEL (reference sequence). This CDR3 contains 17 residues. The trim removed 5 bases at V and 6 bases at J, leaving 16 bases unmatched.